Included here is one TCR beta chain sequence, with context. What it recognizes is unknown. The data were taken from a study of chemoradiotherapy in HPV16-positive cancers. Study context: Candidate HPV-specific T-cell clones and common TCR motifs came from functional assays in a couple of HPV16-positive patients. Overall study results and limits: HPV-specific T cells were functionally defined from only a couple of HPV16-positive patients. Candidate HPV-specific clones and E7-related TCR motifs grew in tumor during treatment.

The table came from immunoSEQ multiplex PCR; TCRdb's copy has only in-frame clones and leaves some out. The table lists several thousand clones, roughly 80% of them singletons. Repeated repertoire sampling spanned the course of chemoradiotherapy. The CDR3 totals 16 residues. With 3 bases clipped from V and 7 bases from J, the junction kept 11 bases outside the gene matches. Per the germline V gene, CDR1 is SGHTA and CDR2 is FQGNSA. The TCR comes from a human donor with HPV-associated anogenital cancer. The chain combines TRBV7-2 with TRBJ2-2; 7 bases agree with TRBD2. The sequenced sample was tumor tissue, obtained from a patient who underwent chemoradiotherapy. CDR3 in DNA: TGTGCCAGCAGCTTGGGCAGCGGGGCACGGGGCGGGGAGCTGTTTTTT. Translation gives CASSLGSGARGGELFF.